Given below is one TCR beta chain in context. Researchers ran the PCR with 60 Vbeta and 13 Jbeta primers. The repertoire was sequenced with immunoSEQ multiplex PCR; TCRdb's copy has only in-frame clones and lacks some. Of about 120,000 clones detected, roughly 70% appear once; the ten largest clones hold under 3%. This entry comes from a study of cytomegalovirus exposure and HLA in healthy donors. This CDR3 spans 17 amino acids. The trim removed 4 bases at V and 2 bases at J, leaving 10 bases unmatched. Germline CDR1 and CDR2: SNHLY and FYNNEI. This TCR was recovered from a middle-aged woman in good health and CMV-seropositive. V usage is TRBV2 and J usage is TRBJ1-1, with 10 bases matching TRBD1. Specimen: PBMCs. CDR3 coding DNA: TGTGCCAGCAGTGTTCATCCGACAGGGGGCTTTAACACTGAAGCTTTCTTT. Encoded protein: CASSVHPTGGFNTEAFF.